The present T cell receptor (beta chain) was sequenced within a study of Ad26.COV2.S vaccination and SARS-CoV-2 variants. The wider study: Into the muscle, Ad26.COV2.S was dosed once or twice, 56 days apart. Findings and limits, study-wide: Higher spike-specific TCR breadth was found in vaccine recipients than in placebo recipients. Post-vaccination spike-specific CD8+ and CD4+ T cell responses reportedly had substantial breadth. Placebo and vaccine recipients had non-spike TCR breadth that was similar.

Details on this clone: The antigen remains unidentified.

Described treatment: roughly 19 received Ad26.COV2.S at low or high dose, single or two shots; several received placebo; per-sample allocation not given. Sampling was performed 63 days after the first vaccine or placebo injection. The CDR3 runs to 15 residues. Germline loops: CDR1 SGHTA, CDR2 FQGNSA. V was trimmed by 4 bases and J by 7 bases, leaving 19 bases between them. Profiled with immunoSEQ multiplex PCR; TCRdb holds only in-frame clones, not every one. Of around 300,000 clones in the sample, approximately 87% are singletons; the top ten hold over 5%. The rearrangement links TRBV7-2 to TRBJ1-2; D is unclear. The source is a person between 18 and 59 years old who received the Ad26.COV2.S COVID-19 vaccine or a placebo. Sample: peripheral blood, taken in a trial of Ad26.COV2.S vaccine versus placebo. In DNA, the CDR3 is TGTGCCAGCAGCTCCTTTAGCCCGCCAGGCTCTGGCTACACCTTC. Translating gives CASSSFSPPGSGYTF.